These 27 T cell receptor beta chains were sequenced from one sample in a study of tissue T cells after allogeneic stem cell transplantation. Generated by immunoSEQ multiplex PCR, the TCRdb table keeps only in-frame clones and is missing some. The sample includes about 1,400 clones, 47% of them seen just once. Time point specified: mouse harvest day 14 after allogeneic transplant. Tail vein injection delivered 10^7 T-cell-depleted bone marrow cells and 10^6 splenic CD5+ T cells. The sample consisted of spleen. These receptors came from a female BALB/c mouse given C57BL/6 T cells with graft-versus-host disease after an allogeneic hematopoietic cell transplant.

Worth noting for this clone: Gene names follow the mouse nomenclature. The missing CDR3 end, 1 residue past where the read stops, is filled in from the germline J gene. The same CDR3 is also encoded by other DNA sequences in this sample. The chain recombines TRBV15 with TRBJ2-5; weak D call: TRBD1 (6 bases). CDR3 size: 13 residues. Trimming shortened V by 6 bases and J by 2 bases, and 9 bases separated the two germline ends. Looked up from germline, CDR1 is SGHND and CDR2 is FRSKSL. The CDR3 sequence is CASSRTAQDTQYF. CDR3 DNA, as far as it was read: TGTGCCAGCAGCCGGACAGCCCAAGACACCCAGTAC.

A few counts support this clone. The gene names here belong to mouse. The missing CDR3 end, 1 residue past where the read stops, is filled in from the germline J gene. The V gene is TRBV19, the J gene TRBJ1-3; 7 bases agree with TRBD1. This CDR3 has 15 amino acids. From germline, CDR1 is FNHDT and CDR2 SITEND (reference sequence). Losses at the gene ends were 1 base for V and 3 bases for J; bases not matched to a gene: 4. The CDR3 sequence: CASSIHTGVGNTLYF. The part of the CDR3 DNA that was read is TGTGCCAGCAGTATACATACAGGGGTTGGAAATACGCTCTAT.

Note on this clone: A much larger clonotype is one base distant, so this may be a read error. The gene names given are mouse names. From the germline J gene comes the end of the CDR3, since the read stops 1 residue before it. This chain links TRBV13-2 with TRBJ2-2, with 8 bases lining up with TRBD2. Germline-derived CDR1 and CDR2 are NNHNN and SYGAGS (reference sequence). This CDR3 is built from 16 residues. The trim removed 3 bases at V and 1 base at J, leaving 5 bases unmatched. The CDR3 spells CASGGGLALNTGQLYF. CDR3 bases read: TGTGCCAGCGGTGGGGGACTGGCCCTAAACACCGGGCAGCTCTAC.

Remarks on this clone: Gene labels here are mouse ones. The read halts 1 residue ahead of the CDR3 end, with the missing end drawn from the germline J gene. The chain links TRBV13-2 to TRBJ2-3; no clear D. CDR1 and CDR2 (germline): NNHNN, SYGAGS (reference sequence). The CDR3 extends over 12 amino acids. V shed 5 bases and J shed 0 bases, with 4 bases lying between them. Here the CDR3 reads CASGISAETLYF. The DNA read from the CDR3 is TGTGCCAGCGGGATTAGTGCAGAAACGCTGTAT.

Note on this clone: The gene names given are mouse names. The read gets to within 1 residue of the CDR3 end, and the germline J gene fills in the rest. V usage is TRBV15 and J usage is TRBJ2-2, with D perhaps matching TRBD2 (6 bases). CDR3 length: 15 amino acids. The germline V gene has CDR1 SGHND and CDR2 FRSKSL. With 1 base removed from V and 0 bases from J, the gap between germline ends came to 6 bases. The CDR3 DNA, read in part, is TGTGCCAGCAGTTTAGGGGGGGCAAACACCGGGCAGCTCTAC. It encodes CASSLGGANTGQLY. The whole CDR3 is CASSLGGANTGQLYF. The entire variable domain, with the rest obtained from reference TRBV15 and TRBJ2-2, is as follows: DAGVTQTPRHEVAEKGQTIILKCEPVSGHNDLFWYRQTKIQGLELLSYFRSKSLMEDGGAFKDRFKAEMLNSSFSTLKIQPTEPKDSAVYLCASSLGGANTGQLYFGEGSKLTVL.

With respect to this clone: Mouse gene names and germline throughout. With the read ending 1 residue before the CDR3 end, the germline J gene is used to fill in that end. The chain couples TRBV12-1 to TRBJ2-3, with D unresolved. CDR1 and CDR2 from the germline V gene are SGHSN and HYEKVE. With 4 bases removed from V and 1 base from J, the gap between germline ends came to 5 bases. CDR3 length: 12 amino acids. Incomplete CDR3 DNA: TGTGCCAGCTCCCCGGGTGCAGAAACGCTGTAT. It translates to CASSPGAETLY. The complete CDR3 protein is CASSPGAETLYF.

Note on this clone: Mouse germline and gene names are used. The read gets to within 1 residue of the CDR3 end, and the germline J gene fills in the rest. The chain recombines TRBV23 with TRBJ2-2; the table's D call, TRBD2, has no DNA check behind it. CDR3 length equals 18 residues. The germline gives CDR1 KGHTA, CDR2 FQNQQP. The DNA read from the CDR3 is TGCTCCAGCAGTCAATCAGGGGGACTGGGGGGTTGCACCGGGCAGCTCTAC. Protein: CSSSQSGGLGGCTGQLY. The full CDR3 sequence reads CSSSQSGGLGGCTGQLYF. Using reference TRBV23 and TRBJ2-2 for the parts outside the CDR3, the full variable domain is DAAVTQKPRYLIKMKGQEAEMKCIPEKGHTAVFWYQQKQSKELKFLIYFQNQQPLDQIDMVKERFSAVCPSSSLCSLGIRTCEAEDSALYLCSSSQSGGLGGCTGQLYFGEGSKLTVL.

Of note for this clone: The genes are named according to mouse. The read terminates 1 residue ahead of where the CDR3 ends, so the germline J gene completes it. The rearrangement joins TRBV2 to TRBJ1-4; unclear D gene. CDR1 and CDR2 (germline): LGHNA, YSYQKL. Trimming removed 1 base from V and 4 bases from J, with 7 bases in between. CDR3 size: 14 residues. The CDR3 loop is CASSQGDNNERLFF. The sequenced CDR3 bases are TGTGCCAGCAGCCAAGGAGACAACAACGAAAGATTATTT.

Notes on this clone: Gene names refer to mouse genes. The read ends 1 residue shy of where the CDR3 ends; the end is completed using the germline J gene. The rearrangement joins TRBV5 to TRBJ2-4; TRBD1 is a possible D gene (6 bases). CDR1 LGHNA and CDR2 YNLKQL come from the germline V gene (reference sequence). Trimming stripped 0 bases from V and 5 bases from J, with 6 bases between. The CDR3 is 13 amino acids. CDR3 bases read: TGTGCCAGCAGCCAAGACAGGGGAAACACCTTGTAC. As protein: CASSQDRGNTLY. The whole CDR3 region reads CASSQDRGNTLYF.

Comments on this clone: Mouse germline and gene names are used. This chain's CDR3 is CASSQDWAQDTQYF. CDR3 DNA (partial): TGTGCCAGCAGCCAAGACTGGGCCCAAGACACCCAGTAC. V is TRBV5 and J is TRBJ2-5; TRBD2 might be the D (5 bases). The read terminates 1 residue ahead of where the CDR3 ends, so the germline J gene completes it. Trimming removed 0 bases at V and 2 bases at J, with 6 bases between. Germline CDR1 and CDR2: LGHNA and YNLKQL (reference sequence). The CDR3 extends over 14 amino acids.

About this clone: Here the gene names and germline are mouse. CDR3 bases read: TGTGCCAGCAGTATTGGGGGATCCGACTACACC. Its translation is CASSIGGSDYT. The full CDR3 is CASSIGGSDYTF. This sequence joins TRBV19 and TRBJ1-2; D might be TRBD1 (5 bases). The read terminates 1 residue ahead of where the CDR3 ends, so the germline J gene completes it. V was trimmed by 2 bases and J by 5 bases, leaving 7 bases between them. The CDR3 length is 12 residues. Germline V gives CDR1 FNHDT, CDR2 SITEND (reference sequence).

A few counts support this clone. The listed genes are named as in mouse. The sequenced CDR3 bases are TGTGCCAGCAGCCCAGACAAGAGCTCCTATGAACAGTAC. Its translation: CASSPDKSSYEQY. The full CDR3 is CASSPDKSSYEQYF. V is TRBV5 and J is TRBJ2-7; no clear D. The CDR3 is cut off 1 residue early in the read; its end comes from the germline J gene. V was shortened by 4 bases and J by 0 bases, with 10 bases between the two germline ends. The CDR3 covers 14 residues. In germline, CDR1 is LGHNA, CDR2 YNLKQL (reference sequence).

On this clone itself: The gene names given are mouse names. The read finishes 1 residue shy of the CDR3 end, and the germline J gene is used to complete it. This chain joins TRBV1 and TRBJ2-7, with 12 bases identical to TRBD2. Losses at the gene ends were 3 bases for V and 5 bases for J; bases not matched to a gene: 2. CDR3 size: 14 residues. CDR1 and CDR2 from the germline V gene are NSQYPW and LRSPGD (reference sequence). The CDR3 loop is CTCSARDWGDEQYF. The covered CDR3 bases are TGCACCTGCAGTGCTAGGGACTGGGGGGATGAACAGTAC.

As regards this clone: Gene names and germline match the mouse. Coverage ceases 1 residue before the CDR3 finishes, and the germline J gene fills in the end. The same CDR3 can be traced to other DNA sequences in this sample. This chain joins TRBV26 and TRBJ1-6; 7 nucleotides line up with TRBD1. Being an ORF, TRBJ1-6 has a function that is uncertain. From germline, CDR1 is KGHPV and CDR2 FQNQEV (reference sequence). Trimming at V came to 8 bases and at J to 4 bases, leaving 5 bases not matched to a gene. The CDR3 contains 14 residues. CDR3 DNA, as far as it was read: TGTGCCAGCTCTCCGGGACAGTATAATTCGCCCCTCTAC. The encoded protein is CASSPGQYNSPLY. The whole CDR3 protein is CASSPGQYNSPLYF.

Remarks on this clone: The gene symbols are mouse symbols. Read sequence stops 1 residue before the CDR3 end, and the germline J gene provides the missing end. The chain has TRBV14 and TRBJ2-4; D uncertain. V dropped 5 bases and J dropped 1 base, with 8 bases sitting between them. CDR1 and CDR2 (germline): SGHDT, FRDEAV. The CDR3 extends over 13 amino acids. CDR3: CASSPGGQNTLYF. The sequenced CDR3 bases are TGTGCCAGCAGCCCCGGGGGTCAAAACACCTTGTAC.

Remarks on this clone: Gene names and germline match the mouse. The CDR3 extends 1 residue past the end of the read, so its final part is completed from the germline J gene. The J gene is TRBJ2-2, the V gene TRBV13-1; the D gene is possibly TRBD1 (6 bases). The ends were cut back, 5 bases at V and 8 bases at J, with 10 bases in the middle. CDR1 NSHNY and CDR2 SYGAGN come from the germline V gene. The length of the CDR3 is 12 residues. The CDR3 DNA, read in part, is TGTGCCAGCAGCTACAGGGATGGGCAGCTCTAC. It yields the protein CASSYRDGQLY. The full CDR3 is CASSYRDGQLYF.

A remark on this clone: Gene names refer to mouse genes. The read comes to an end 1 residue before the CDR3 does, leaving the germline J gene to fill in the end. This chain joins TRBV1 and TRBJ2-7, with D unresolved. Germline lookup yields CDR1 NSQYPW and CDR2 LRSPGD (reference sequence). The V gene lost 1 base and the J gene lost 3 bases, with 4 bases spanning the gap. This CDR3 has 12 residues. CDR3 bases read: TGCACCTGCAGTGCAGCAATCTATGAACAGTAC. It is translated as CTCSAAIYEQY. The whole CDR3 is CTCSAAIYEQYF.

Comment on this clone: The gene symbols are mouse symbols. The CDR3 is cut off 1 residue early in the read; its end comes from the germline J gene. This chain joins TRBV12-1 and TRBJ1-4, with 7 nucleotides matching TRBD1. The CDR3 is 14 residues long. CDR1 and CDR2 from the germline V gene are SGHSN and HYEKVE. V shed 4 bases, J shed 3 bases, and the junction held 4 bases outside the gene matches. Incomplete CDR3 DNA: TGTGCCAGCTCCCAGGGACAGCCCAACGAAAGATTATTT. Its translation is CASSQGQPNERLF. The complete CDR3 sequence is CASSQGQPNERLFF. The full variable domain, in which reference TRBV12-1 and TRBJ1-4 provide the parts outside the CDR3, is DSGVVQSPRHIIKEKGGRSVLTCIPISGHSNVVWYQQTLGKELKFLIQHYEKVERDKGFLPSRFSVQQFDDYHSEMNMSALELEDSAMYFCASSQGQPNERLFFGHGTKLSVL.

As to this clone: Gene names are mouse gene names. The DNA ends 1 residue before the CDR3 does, and the rest of the CDR3 is filled in from the germline J gene. The chain uses TRBV13-3 and TRBJ1-4; perhaps TRBD1 as D (5 bases). V lost 7 bases and J lost 0, with 7 bases in between. The length of the CDR3 is 13 residues. Per germline, CDR1 NNHDY and CDR2 SYVADS. CDR3 DNA (partial): TGTGCCAGCGGGGGAATTTCCAACGAAAGATTATTT. This sequence encodes CASGGISNERLF. The entire CDR3 is CASGGISNERLFF.

A word on this clone: The genes are named according to mouse. The read comes to an end 1 residue before the CDR3 does, leaving the germline J gene to fill in the end. The rearrangement uses TRBV13-2 and TRBJ2-1, with D perhaps TRBD1 or TRBD2 (7 bases each). Per germline, CDR1 NNHNN and CDR2 SYGAGS (reference sequence). This CDR3 has 16 residues. Trimming shortened V by 0 bases and J by 7 bases, and 17 bases separated the two germline ends. The part of the CDR3 DNA that was read is TGTGCCAGCGGTGATGCATGGGCAGGGGGGCGGGCTGAGCAGTTC. This sequence encodes CASGDAWAGGRAEQF. The full CDR3 protein reads CASGDAWAGGRAEQFF.

With respect to this clone: Mouse germline and gene names are used. The CDR3 is cut off 1 residue early in the read; its end comes from the germline J gene. V usage is TRBV13-2 and J usage is TRBJ1-2; D is possibly TRBD1 (6 bases). Trimming left V 0 bases short and J 0 bases short, with 9 bases between. This CDR3 has 15 residues. Germline-derived CDR1 and CDR2 are NNHNN and SYGAGS (reference sequence). The sequenced CDR3 bases are TGTGCCAGCGGTGATGCGAGGGGGGCAAACTCCGACTACACC. Translated, it gives CASGDARGANSDYT. The whole CDR3 protein reads CASGDARGANSDYTF.

This clone has more than one count but fewer than ten. Mouse gene names apply. The sequenced fragment ends 1 residue before the CDR3 boundary, so the rest is inferred from the germline J gene. The chain has TRBV29 and TRBJ1-1; D is unclear. V dropped 5 bases and J dropped 1 base, with 8 bases sitting between them. This CDR3 is 13 amino acids long. Germline V gene data show CDR1 as MSHET and CDR2 as SYDVDS. The CDR3 sequence: CASSPGPNTEVFF. Partial CDR3 DNA: TGTGCTAGCAGTCCCGGACCGAACACAGAAGTCTTC.

As concerns this clone: The gene symbols are mouse symbols. The read terminates 1 residue before the CDR3 end, so the remaining end is supplied by the germline J gene. V gene TRBV19 combines with J gene TRBJ2-7, with 10 bases that match TRBD2. The trim removed 0 bases at V and 4 bases at J, leaving 1 base unmatched. The germline V gene has CDR1 FNHDT and CDR2 SITEND (reference sequence). The CDR3 is made up of 14 amino acids. CDR3 DNA (partial): TGTGCCAGCAGTATAGTGGACTGGGGGTATGAACAGTAC. It yields the protein CASSIVDWGYEQY. The whole CDR3 sequence reads CASSIVDWGYEQYF.

This clone has just one count. Genes here carry mouse names. The CDR3 spells CASSPGLGGPETLYF. The part of the CDR3 DNA that was read is TGTGCCAGCTCCCCGGGACTGGGGGGGCCAGAAACGCTGTAT. The chain has TRBV12-1 and TRBJ2-3; TRBD2 matches at 14 bases. The read stops 1 residue short of the end of the CDR3; the missing end is completed from the germline J gene. The J segment lost 4 bases and the V segment lost 4 bases, leaving 3 bases of the junction unmatched. The CDR3 is made up of 15 amino acids. Germline V CDR1 and CDR2: SGHSN, HYEKVE.

This clone has a handful of counts. Genes here carry mouse names. The CDR3 is cut off 1 residue early in the read; its end comes from the germline J gene. The gene calls are TRBV26 and TRBJ1-3; a weak D match, TRBD1 (6 bases). Per the germline V gene, CDR1 is KGHPV and CDR2 is FQNQEV (reference sequence). CDR3 length: 13 amino acids. Trimming cost V 4 bases and J 6 bases, with 10 bases left between them. The CDR3 bases that were read are TGTGCCAGCAGTCGATCGGGACAAAATACGCTCTAT. Translating it yields CASSRSGQNTLY. The whole CDR3 is CASSRSGQNTLYF.

Of note for this clone: The germline and genes are mouse ones. CDR3 loop: CASSAPGRQDTQYF. The sequenced CDR3 bases are TGTGCCAGCAGTGCCCCGGGACGACAAGACACCCAGTAC. The chain links TRBV13-1 to TRBJ2-5; tentatively, D is TRBD1 or TRBD2 (5 bases each). The CDR3 end falls 1 residue outside the read, so it is completed with the germline J gene. The CDR3 has 14 residues. The V end lost 3 bases, the J end lost 3 bases, and 11 bases lay between the germline ends. The V gene's germline CDR1 is NSHNY and CDR2 SYGAGN.

Concerning this clone itself: These gene names are mouse names. Sequencing ends 1 residue short of the CDR3 end; the germline J gene provides the rest. V and J are TRBV5 and TRBJ2-3; D is perhaps TRBD2 (7 bases). Looked up from germline, CDR1 is LGHNA and CDR2 is YNLKQL (reference sequence). Between the trimmed V and J ends, which lost 0 bases and 0 bases, there was a span of 10 bases. The CDR3 is 16 residues long. CDR3 region: CASSQDWGASAETLYF. The sequenced CDR3 bases are TGTGCCAGCAGCCAAGATTGGGGGGCTAGTGCAGAAACGCTGTAT.